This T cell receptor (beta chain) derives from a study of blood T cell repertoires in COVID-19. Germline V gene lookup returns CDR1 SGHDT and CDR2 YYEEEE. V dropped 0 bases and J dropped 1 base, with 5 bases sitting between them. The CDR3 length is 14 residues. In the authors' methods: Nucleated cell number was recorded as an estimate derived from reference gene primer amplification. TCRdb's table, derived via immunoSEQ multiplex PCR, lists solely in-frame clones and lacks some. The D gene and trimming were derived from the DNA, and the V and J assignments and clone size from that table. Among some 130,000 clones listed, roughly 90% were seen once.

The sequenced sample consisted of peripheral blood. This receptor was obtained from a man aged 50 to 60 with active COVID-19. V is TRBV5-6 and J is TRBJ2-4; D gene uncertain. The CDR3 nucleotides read TGTGCCAGCAGCTTGGGTCGGGCCAAAAACATTCAGTACTTC. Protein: CASSLGRAKNIQYF.